This is a list of T cell receptor beta chains from one sample in a study of blood T cell repertoires in COVID-19. Generated by immunoSEQ multiplex PCR, the TCRdb table keeps only in-frame clones and is missing some. The sample records about 130,000 clones, just over 75% being singletons. Sample: peripheral blood. The receptors come from a human donor in a cohort sampled during active COVID-19. CDR3s include the opening cysteine and the closing phenylalanine or tryptophan. The order of the fields is D gene, V gene, clone size, J gene, CDR3 DNA, CDR3 protein. A D gene is named only where the DNA matches it firmly. Some rows have no size entry. The others give once, few or many, or a class for an expanded clone.

D gene: TRBD1
V gene: TRBV5-4
clone size: NA
J gene: TRBJ2-7
CDR3 DNA: TGTGCCAGCAGACCCGGGACAGACTACGAGCAGTACTTC
CDR3 protein: CASRPGTDYEQYF

D gene: NA
V gene: TRBV3-1/TRBV3-2
clone size: NA
J gene: TRBJ1-1
CDR3 DNA: TGTGCCAGCAGCCAAGATTACGGGGGAGGAACTGAAGCTTTCTTT
CDR3 protein: CASSQDYGGGTEAFF

D gene: NA
V gene: TRBV30
clone size: once
J gene: TRBJ2-7
CDR3 DNA: TGTGCCTGGAGAATTCCGGACGGGGTCTACGAGCAGTACTTC
CDR3 protein: CAWRIPDGVYEQYF

D gene: NA
V gene: TRBV5-1
clone size: NA
J gene: TRBJ2-7
CDR3 DNA: TGCGCCAGCAGCTTGGGGAGACTCCTAGACTCCTACGAGCAGTACTTC
CDR3 protein: CASSLGRLLDSYEQYF

D gene: NA
V gene: TRBV18
clone size: once
J gene: TRBJ2-7
CDR3 DNA: TGTGCCAGCTCACCAACAACAGGGATTTCCTACGAGCAGTACTTC
CDR3 protein: CASSPTTGISYEQYF

D gene: TRBD1
V gene: TRBV18
clone size: NA
J gene: TRBJ1-3
CDR3 DNA: TGTGCCAGCTCACCAATCCGGGACAGTTACTCTGGAAACACCATATATTTT
CDR3 protein: CASSPIRDSYSGNTIYF

D gene: TRBD1
V gene: TRBV2
clone size: few
J gene: TRBJ1-2
CDR3 DNA: TGTGCCAGCAGTAGGGACAGGAATAGGATCTATGGCTACACCTTC
CDR3 protein: CASSRDRNRIYGYTF

D gene: TRBD1
V gene: TRBV27
clone size: few
J gene: TRBJ2-7
CDR3 DNA: TGTGCCAGCAGTTTATATTCCGGGACAGGCTTTACCTACGAGCAGTACTTC
CDR3 protein: CASSLYSGTGFTYEQYF

D gene: TRBD2
V gene: TRBV11-1
clone size: NA
J gene: TRBJ2-7
CDR3 DNA: TGTGCCAGCAGCCCCCGGACTAGCGGGGGGCAGGAGCAGTACTTC
CDR3 protein: CASSPRTSGGQEQYF

D gene: TRBD1
V gene: TRBV6-5
clone size: NA
J gene: TRBJ1-1
CDR3 DNA: TGTGCCAGCAGTTCCCCCCAGGACAGGGGCACTGAAGCTTTCTTT
CDR3 protein: CASSSPQDRGTEAFF

D gene: TRBD1
V gene: TRBV7-6
clone size: NA
J gene: TRBJ1-3
CDR3 DNA: TGTGCCAGCAGCTTAGGGACAGGGACAACTTTCTCTGGAAACACCATATATTTT
CDR3 protein: CASSLGTGTTFSGNTIYF

D gene: NA
V gene: TRBV12-3/TRBV12-4
clone size: NA
J gene: TRBJ2-5
CDR3 DNA: TGTGCCAGCAGTTCTAGGGGAGAGACCCAGTACTTC
CDR3 protein: CASSSRGETQYF

D gene: NA
V gene: TRBV9
clone size: NA
J gene: TRBJ1-2
CDR3 DNA: TGTGCCAGCAGCCCCAGTCTAGCAGGGGCCGGCTACACCTTC
CDR3 protein: CASSPSLAGAGYTF

D gene: NA
V gene: TRBV3-1/TRBV3-2
clone size: NA
J gene: TRBJ2-5
CDR3 DNA: TGTGCCAGCAGCCAAGATCTCGGGCAGGGGATGGGCCAAGAGACCCAGTACTTC
CDR3 protein: CASSQDLGQGMGQETQYF

D gene: NA
V gene: TRBV10-3
clone size: NA
J gene: TRBJ2-2
CDR3 DNA: TGTGCCATCAGTGACGGGGGTAGCACCGGGGAGCTGTTTTTT
CDR3 protein: CAISDGGSTGELFF

D gene: TRBD2
V gene: TRBV5-1
clone size: NA
J gene: TRBJ2-1
CDR3 DNA: TGCGCCAGCAGCTTGGAAATTACGCCCGGGACTAGAGGAAACAATGAGCAGTTCTTC
CDR3 protein: CASSLEITPGTRGNNEQFF

D gene: TRBD1
V gene: TRBV7-2
clone size: NA
J gene: TRBJ1-5
CDR3 DNA: TGTGCCAGCAGCCTAAGGACAGGACTCAATCAGCCCCAGCATTTT
CDR3 protein: CASSLRTGLNQPQHF

D gene: NA
V gene: TRBV11-2
clone size: NA
J gene: TRBJ1-3
CDR3 DNA: TGTGCCAGCAGCTTAGATACCAGGGAGGCAAACACCATATATTTT
CDR3 protein: CASSLDTREANTIYF

D gene: TRBD1
V gene: TRBV19
clone size: once
J gene: TRBJ2-1
CDR3 DNA: TGTGCCAGTAGTATAAAGGGACAGGGGGCCGAGGATGAGCAGTTCTTC
CDR3 protein: CASSIKGQGAEDEQFF

D gene: TRBD2
V gene: TRBV5-1
clone size: NA
J gene: TRBJ2-3
CDR3 DNA: TGCGCCAGCAGCGAGGTTGGGGGAGGGGCAGATACGCAGTATTTT
CDR3 protein: CASSEVGGGADTQYF

D gene: NA
V gene: TRBV5-1
clone size: NA
J gene: TRBJ2-5
CDR3 DNA: TGCGCCAGCAGCTTGGCGGCTAGCGAGGGAGAGACCCAGTACTTC
CDR3 protein: CASSLAASEGETQYF

D gene: TRBD1
V gene: TRBV30
clone size: NA
J gene: TRBJ2-7
CDR3 DNA: TGTGCCTGGAGTGTACGGGGGACAGGAGGGGAGCAGTACTTC
CDR3 protein: CAWSVRGTGGEQYF

D gene: NA
V gene: TRBV20-1
clone size: NA
J gene: TRBJ2-5
CDR3 DNA: TGCAGTGCTCGACTTCCCGAGACCCAGTACTTC
CDR3 protein: CSARLPETQYF

D gene: TRBD1
V gene: TRBV28
clone size: NA
J gene: TRBJ1-5
CDR3 DNA: TGTGCCAGCAGTACAGGGGGCGAGGGCAATCAGCCCCAGCATTTT
CDR3 protein: CASSTGGEGNQPQHF

D gene: TRBD2
V gene: TRBV5-6
clone size: NA
J gene: TRBJ2-1
CDR3 DNA: TGTGCCAGCAGCTTTTCGAGCGGGGGGGCCTACAATGAGCAGTTCTTC
CDR3 protein: CASSFSSGGAYNEQFF

D gene: NA
V gene: TRBV15
clone size: NA
J gene: TRBJ1-3
CDR3 DNA: TGTGCCACCAGCCCCGACCAGAGCAGGCTGTCCTCTGGAAACACCATATATTTT
CDR3 protein: CATSPDQSRLSSGNTIYF

D gene: TRBD1
V gene: TRBV9
clone size: NA
J gene: TRBJ1-2
CDR3 DNA: TGTGCCAGCAGCGTAGCCTCATCGGACAGGGAAGGAGCGAAAGGCTACACCTTC
CDR3 protein: CASSVASSDREGAKGYTF

D gene: TRBD1
V gene: TRBV11-2
clone size: NA
J gene: TRBJ2-5
CDR3 DNA: TGTGCCAGCAGCTTAAACAGGGGGAACCAAGAGACCCAGTACTTC
CDR3 protein: CASSLNRGNQETQYF

D gene: NA
V gene: TRBV7-2
clone size: once
J gene: TRBJ2-7
CDR3 DNA: TGTGCCAGCAGCTTAGAGATTCCTACCGAGCAGTACTTC
CDR3 protein: CASSLEIPTEQYF

D gene: NA
V gene: TRBV3-1/TRBV3-2
clone size: NA
J gene: TRBJ2-7
CDR3 DNA: TGTGCCAGCAGCCAAGAAGACGACATCCTCTCCTACGAGCAGTACTTC
CDR3 protein: CASSQEDDILSYEQYF

D gene: NA
V gene: TRBV29-1
clone size: many
J gene: TRBJ1-5
CDR3 DNA: TGCAGCGTTGAAGTGGTCGGTAGCAATCAGCCCCAGCATTTT
CDR3 protein: CSVEVVGSNQPQHF

D gene: NA
V gene: TRBV2
clone size: NA
J gene: TRBJ2-3
CDR3 DNA: TGTGCCAGCAGGGAGGAGGGACTGCTAGGCACAGATACGCAGTATTTT
CDR3 protein: CASREEGLLGTDTQYF

D gene: NA
V gene: TRBV4-1
clone size: NA
J gene: TRBJ1-5
CDR3 DNA: TGCGCCAGCAGCCAAGATCGGGGGGCGAGAGCCCAGCCCCAGCATTTT
CDR3 protein: CASSQDRGARAQPQHF

D gene: NA
V gene: TRBV5-1
clone size: NA
J gene: TRBJ1-1
CDR3 DNA: TGCGCCAGCAGTGCGATATTAAGGGGAACTGAAGCTTTCTTT
CDR3 protein: CASSAILRGTEAFF

D gene: NA
V gene: TRBV16
clone size: NA
J gene: TRBJ1-2
CDR3 DNA: TGTGCCAGCAGCCAATCGACAGAAAGGAACTATGGCTACACCTTC
CDR3 protein: CASSQSTERNYGYTF

D gene: NA
V gene: TRBV30
clone size: NA
J gene: TRBJ1-5
CDR3 DNA: TGTGCCTGGAGTGTACAGGACAGTTACTACAATCAGCCCCAGCATTTT
CDR3 protein: CAWSVQDSYYNQPQHF

D gene: TRBD1
V gene: TRBV6-4
clone size: NA
J gene: TRBJ2-2
CDR3 DNA: TGTGCCAGCAGTGTAATCGGGACAGGTCTTACCGGGGAGCTGTTTTTT
CDR3 protein: CASSVIGTGLTGELFF

D gene: TRBD2
V gene: TRBV24-1
clone size: NA
J gene: TRBJ2-3
CDR3 DNA: TGTGCCACCGGGGGACTAGATGGCACAGATACGCAGTATTTT
CDR3 protein: CATGGLDGTDTQYF

D gene: NA
V gene: TRBV7-3
clone size: NA
J gene: TRBJ1-2
CDR3 DNA: TGTGCCAGCAGGTTTACAGGCGGCGGCGGCTACACCTTC
CDR3 protein: CASRFTGGGGYTF

D gene: NA
V gene: TRBV2
clone size: NA
J gene: TRBJ1-2
CDR3 DNA: TGTGCCAGCAGTATGCGATACGGGGATGGCTACACCTTC
CDR3 protein: CASSMRYGDGYTF

D gene: TRBD1
V gene: TRBV9
clone size: NA
J gene: TRBJ1-1
CDR3 DNA: TGTGCCAGCAGCGACGGGACAGAGCTAATGAACACTGAAGCTTTCTTT
CDR3 protein: CASSDGTELMNTEAFF

D gene: TRBD1
V gene: TRBV10-1
clone size: NA
J gene: TRBJ2-7
CDR3 DNA: TGCGCCAGCAGCCCTGGGACAGGGTATTCATACGAGCAGTACTTC
CDR3 protein: CASSPGTGYSYEQYF

D gene: NA
V gene: TRBV6-5
clone size: few
J gene: TRBJ1-1
CDR3 DNA: TGTGCCAGCAGTTACTCGTCGACTCGGAGAAACACTGAAGCTTTCTTT
CDR3 protein: CASSYSSTRRNTEAFF

D gene: TRBD1
V gene: TRBV7-6
clone size: NA
J gene: TRBJ1-3
CDR3 DNA: TGTGCCAGCAGCGTGACAGGGGCCTCTGGAAACACCATATATTTT
CDR3 protein: CASSVTGASGNTIYF

D gene: TRBD2
V gene: TRBV5-1
clone size: NA
J gene: TRBJ2-3
CDR3 DNA: TGCGCCAGCAGCCCCGGGACTAGCGGGGGCCGGGTTACAGATACGCAGTATTTT
CDR3 protein: CASSPGTSGGRVTDTQYF

D gene: NA
V gene: TRBV7-9
clone size: NA
J gene: TRBJ2-5
CDR3 DNA: TGTGCCAGCAGGACAATCCAAGAGACCCAGTACTTC
CDR3 protein: CASRTIQETQYF

D gene: NA
V gene: TRBV6-6
clone size: NA
J gene: TRBJ2-1
CDR3 DNA: TGTGCCAGCAGTTACGCTCAACAGGAAAGCCACAATGAGCAGTTCTTC
CDR3 protein: CASSYAQQESHNEQFF

D gene: NA
V gene: TRBV10-1
clone size: NA
J gene: TRBJ2-2
CDR3 DNA: TGCGCCAGCGCAGGGGTCGGGGAGCTGTTTTTT
CDR3 protein: CASAGVGELFF

D gene: NA
V gene: TRBV3-1/TRBV3-2
clone size: NA
J gene: TRBJ1-1
CDR3 DNA: TGTGCCAGCAGTAGAGACACCTTGAACACTGAAGCTTTCTTT
CDR3 protein: CASSRDTLNTEAFF

D gene: NA
V gene: TRBV18
clone size: NA
J gene: TRBJ2-3
CDR3 DNA: TGTGCCAGCTCACCGTTCCTTGGGGGCTCGGGGACAGATACGCAGTATTTT
CDR3 protein: CASSPFLGGSGTDTQYF

D gene: TRBD1
V gene: TRBV7-8
clone size: NA
J gene: TRBJ2-1
CDR3 DNA: TGTGCCAGCAGCCGTGGCCGGCGGACAGGGGAAAGCAATGAGCAGTTCTTC
CDR3 protein: CASSRGRRTGESNEQFF

D gene: TRBD1
V gene: TRBV4-1
clone size: NA
J gene: TRBJ1-1
CDR3 DNA: TGCGCCAGCAGCCAAGATAGGACAGGTGAGAACACTGAAGCTTTCTTT
CDR3 protein: CASSQDRTGENTEAFF

D gene: TRBD2
V gene: TRBV5-1
clone size: NA
J gene: TRBJ2-7
CDR3 DNA: TGCGCCAGCAGCCGGGAGGGGTTGGGATCCTCCTACGAGCAGTACTTC
CDR3 protein: CASSREGLGSSYEQYF

D gene: TRBD1
V gene: TRBV30
clone size: NA
J gene: TRBJ1-1
CDR3 DNA: TGTGCCTGGAGTCGCCTATCCCAGGGGGACACTGAAGCTTTCTTT
CDR3 protein: CAWSRLSQGDTEAFF

D gene: TRBD1
V gene: TRBV5-5
clone size: NA
J gene: TRBJ1-2
CDR3 DNA: TGTGCCAGCAGCTTGGCCTCTGGGACAGGGGGCGTCTATGGCTACACCTTC
CDR3 protein: CASSLASGTGGVYGYTF